This passage covers 19 T cell receptor beta chains from one sample sequenced in a study of Ad26.COV2.S vaccination and SARS-CoV-2 variants. Indicated treatment: around 19 received Ad26.COV2.S at low or high dose, single or two shots; 5 received placebo; per-sample allocation not given. The samples were gathered on day 63 after the first injection of vaccine or placebo. Profiled with immunoSEQ multiplex PCR; TCRdb holds only in-frame clones, not every one. Of 400,000 to 450,000 clones in the sample, roughly 90% were seen once. The input for sequencing was peripheral blood, taken in a trial of Ad26.COV2.S vaccine versus placebo. The receptors were gathered from a person between 18 and 65 years old who received the Ad26.COV2.S COVID-19 vaccine or a placebo.

The rearrangement joins TRBV7-6 to TRBJ2-2; D perhaps matches TRBD1 (6 bases). This CDR3 is built from 14 residues. CDR1 SGHVS and CDR2 FNYEAQ come from the germline V gene. V gave up 4 bases and J gave up 1 base, with 7 bases separating them. CDR3 bases: TGTGCCAGCAGCTCGGGACAGAACACCGGGGAGCTGTTTTTT. Protein sequence: CASSSGQNTGELFF.

The CDR3 sequence: CASSEKTGFGYTF. CDR3 coding DNA: TGCGCCAGCAGTGAGAAAACAGGGTTTGGCTACACCTTC. The chain employs TRBV10-2 and TRBJ1-2; D may be TRBD1 (6 bases). Trimming removed 2 bases at V and 7 bases at J, with 11 bases between. The CDR3 contains 13 residues. The V gene's germline CDR1 is WSHSY and CDR2 SAAADI.

The chain carries TRBV18 and TRBJ2-7; 7 bases are shared with TRBD1. This CDR3 spans 13 amino acids. J gave up 2 bases and V 8 bases, and 6 bases lay outside the gene matches. Germline V gene sequence: CDR1 KGHSH, CDR2 LQKENI. CDR3 bases: TGTGCCAGCGCGACAGGGATTGCCTACGAGCAGTACTTC. It translates to CASATGIAYEQYF.

This chain links TRBV19 with TRBJ1-2; the D gene is possibly TRBD1 (6 bases). Trimming took 4 bases from V and 3 from J, leaving 21 bases between them. Germline values: CDR1 LNHDA, CDR2 SQIVND (reference sequence). CDR3 length: 17 residues. The CDR3 sequence is CASSTTGSAIYYYGYTF. CDR3 in DNA: TGTGCCAGTAGTACTACAGGGTCCGCTATTTATTACTATGGCTACACCTTC.

This clone was found a few times. The rearrangement uses TRBV6-5 and TRBJ2-1; 7 bases are a match to TRBD2. There are 12 residues in the CDR3. Germline CDR1 and CDR2: MNHEY and SVGAGI. V shed 8 bases and J 6 bases; nucleotides not matched to a gene: 4. The CDR3 is CASGRLANEQFF. The CDR3 bases are TGTGCCAGCGGCCGACTAGCCAATGAGCAGTTCTTC.

The gene calls are TRBV6-2 or TRBV6-3 and TRBJ2-3; 8 positions match TRBD2. Trimming removed 4 bases from V and 6 bases from J; junction bases left unmatched: 12. Per the germline V gene, CDR1 is MNHEY and CDR2 is SVGEGT. CDR3 length equals 16 residues. The CDR3 region is CASSWSSGGRWDTQYF. The CDR3 bases are TGTGCCAGCAGTTGGTCCTCGGGCGGGAGGTGGGATACGCAGTATTTT.

The gene calls are TRBV12-3 or TRBV12-4 and TRBJ2-6; D gene unclear. V lost 6 bases and J 1 base, leaving 4 bases between the germline ends. The CDR3 contains 13 residues. For the CDR3, the DNA is TGTGCCAGCAGCAATTCTGGGGCCAACGTCCTGACTTTC. Amino acids: CASSNSGANVLTF.

The rearrangement joins TRBV15 to TRBJ2-3; 11 nucleotides match TRBD2. The CDR3 runs to 17 residues. Germline CDR1 reads LNHNV; CDR2 reads YYDKDF (reference sequence). V gave up 0 bases and J gave up 2 bases; unmatched junction bases: 4. CDR3 loop: CATSRDGTSGITDTQYF. Written as DNA, the CDR3 is TGTGCCACCAGCAGAGATGGGACTAGCGGCATCACAGATACGCAGTATTTT.

This clone was observed a single time. The chain uses TRBV30 and TRBJ1-3; D uncertain. CDR1 is GTSNPN and CDR2 is SVGIG in the germline V gene (reference sequence). The CDR3 spans 11 residues. With 3 bases removed from V and 6 bases from J, the gap between germline ends came to 6 bases. CDR3 amino acids: CAWRILNTIYF. Written as DNA, the CDR3 is TGTGCCTGGAGAATTCTAAACACCATATATTTT.

The chain combines TRBV6-2 or TRBV6-3 with TRBJ2-7; TRBD2 might be the D (7 bases). Germline loops: CDR1 MNHEY, CDR2 SVGEGT. There are 16 residues in the CDR3. Trimming removed 2 bases from V and 1 base from J, with 15 bases in between. DNA for the CDR3: TGTGCCAGCAGTTACCCCTGGCGGGGGCTTTCCTACGAGCAGTACTTC. It codes for CASSYPWRGLSYEQYF.

The chain recombines TRBV9 with TRBJ1-2; 10 bases are a match to TRBD1. The germline gives CDR1 SGDLS, CDR2 YYNGEE. After removal of 4 bases from V and 8 bases from J, the junction contained 8 bases not matched to a gene. The CDR3 is 14 amino acids. In nucleotides, the CDR3 is TGTGCCAGCAGCATAGGGACAGGGGAAGTGGGCTACACCTTC. Its translation: CASSIGTGEVGYTF.

This chain joins TRBV5-6 and TRBJ1-2; TRBD1 matches at 7 bases. V was pared by 0 bases and J by 0 bases, with 5 bases of the junction left unmatched. The length of the CDR3 is 16 residues. Germline V gene data show CDR1 as SGHDT and CDR2 as YYEEEE. This CDR3 reads CASSLVWDRANYGYTF. CDR3 DNA: TGTGCCAGCAGCTTGGTTTGGGACAGAGCTAACTATGGCTACACCTTC.

V gene TRBV27 combines with J gene TRBJ2-2; 7 nucleotides align to TRBD1. This CDR3 comprises 17 residues. Germline values: CDR1 MNHEY, CDR2 SMNVEV (reference sequence). V gave up 0 bases and J gave up 3 bases; unmatched junction bases: 7. The CDR3 region is CASSLSARGSHTGELFF. The CDR3 DNA follows: TGTGCCAGCAGTTTATCAGCCAGGGGGAGTCACACCGGGGAGCTGTTTTTT.

The CDR3 sequence: CASSLGGAPSGADTQYF. CDR3 DNA sequence: TGTGCCAGCAGCTTAGGGGGGGCTCCCTCCGGCGCAGATACGCAGTATTTT. V and J are TRBV7-9 and TRBJ2-3, with D possibly called TRBD1 or TRBD2 (6 bases each). CDR1 is SEHNR and CDR2 is FQNEAQ in the germline V gene (reference sequence). Deletions cut 1 base from V and 4 bases from J, with 18 bases between. The CDR3 has 17 residues.

The rearrangement links TRBV12-3 or TRBV12-4 to TRBJ2-7; no definite D call. The length of the CDR3 is 13 residues. Trimming took 4 bases from V and 2 from J, leaving 9 bases between them. The CDR3 coding sequence is TGTGCCAGCAGTTCCCCCCCTCCCTACGAGCAGTACTTC. Its translation: CASSSPPPYEQYF.

Only one count was recorded for this clone. The chain employs TRBV10-2 and TRBJ2-3; D gene unclear. Germline lookup yields CDR1 WSHSY and CDR2 SAAADI. Trimming left V 1 base short and J 4 bases short, with 9 bases between. The CDR3 sequence is 14 residues long. CDR3 sequence: CASSEYTAPDTQYF. CDR3 bases: TGCGCCAGCAGTGAGTACACAGCTCCAGATACGCAGTATTTT.

This rearrangement joins TRBV9 to TRBJ1-6, with D possibly matching TRBD1 (6 bases). The germline V gene has CDR1 SGDLS and CDR2 YYNGEE. The CDR3 consists of 19 residues. V lost 2 bases, J lost 4 bases, and 22 bases lay in between. CDR3 sequence (DNA): TGTGCCAGCAGCGTTGGGGGACCCTATAGGGGGGAATATAATTCACCCCTCCACTTT. Its translation: CASSVGGPYRGEYNSPLHF.

The chain links TRBV18 to TRBJ1-2, with D possibly matching TRBD1 (5 bases). The CDR3 length is 14 residues. The V end lost 6 bases, the J end lost 0 bases, and 11 bases lay between the germline ends. Germline CDR1 is KGHSH and CDR2 is LQKENI. CDR3 DNA sequence: TGTGCCAGCTCGGCCGGGGGTACTAACTATGGCTACACCTTC. Encoded protein: CASSAGGTNYGYTF.

The chain employs TRBV7-3 and TRBJ2-3; 8 nucleotides match TRBD2. This CDR3 comprises 17 residues. The germline gives CDR1 SGHTA, CDR2 FQGTGA. The V segment lost 3 bases and the J segment 5 bases; nucleotides outside the gene matches: 13. The chain's CDR3 is CASSFKTSGTSKDTQYF. For the CDR3, the DNA is TGTGCCAGCAGCTTCAAAACCTCCGGGACTAGTAAAGATACGCAGTATTTT.